The 23 T cell receptor beta chains below all came from one sample that was sequenced in a study of spatial heterogeneity in lung cancer (dated by TCRdb to between 2018 and 2020). Libraries came from 5' RACE. Instrument used: NextSeq 500. Starting from the raw public reads, TCRdb applied fastp trimming at Q25, assembled clones with MiXCR and retained in-frame beta chains. One record per CDR3 amino acid sequence lists the most common genes and DNA. A total of roughly 6,900 distinct CDR3 sequences appear in this sample, under 6% of them only once. Approximately 10% of the sample goes to the ten largest clones. This sample's time point label indicates: sample taken at primary tumor resection. TCR sequencing used whole RNA extracted from tumor and nontumor lung tissue, or from cryopreserved PBMC samples, without cell sorting. This material consisted of normal lung tissue next to the tumor, taken at surgery. Source of these receptors: a female donor with early-stage non-small cell lung cancer.

By proportion, this clonotype is medium-sized. The library was designed around alpha chains, so this beta chain is a stray read whose abundance carries little weight. This chain uses TRBV7-2 with TRBJ1-1; D gene ambiguous. Germline values: CDR1 SGHTA, CDR2 FQGNSA. The CDR3 is 12 residues long. The germline V and J ends were trimmed by 3 bases and 0 bases, with 2 bases remaining between them. CDR3 coding DNA: TGTGCCAGCAGCTTTTTGAACACTGAAGCTTTCTTT. Amino acids: CASSFLNTEAFF.

Judged by abundance, this clonotype is medium-sized. Found in a library prepared for alpha chains, this beta chain is an off-target read, and its abundance has little meaning. The chain employs TRBV7-2 and TRBJ2-2; tentative D call: TRBD2 (5 bases). V lost 4 bases to trimming and J lost 6 bases, with 9 bases between them. CDR1 SGHTA and CDR2 FQGNSA come from the germline V gene. This CDR3 has 13 amino acids. For the CDR3, the DNA is TGTGCCAGCAGCTCCTCCGGGGCCGGGGAGCTGTTTTTT. Its protein product is CASSSSGAGELFF.

A few counts support this clonotype. This beta chain represents an off-target read in a library built for alpha chains; its size is of limited meaning. The rearrangement links TRBV7-9 to TRBJ1-3; a possible D gene is TRBD1 (6 bases). Germline CDR1 SEHNR, CDR2 FQNEAQ (reference sequence). Between the trimmed V and J ends, which lost 5 bases and 0 bases, there was a span of 14 bases. This CDR3 spans 16 amino acids. The CDR3 region is CASSPRDTNSGNTIYF. In nucleotides, the CDR3 is TGTGCCAGCAGCCCCAGGGACACCAACTCTGGAAACACCATATATTTT.

This clonotype has at least ten counts. The library was designed around alpha chains, so this beta chain is a stray read whose abundance carries little weight. For the CDR3, the DNA is TGTGCCAGCAGTGAAGACGCCAGGGTCAACACTGAAGCTTTCTTT. This sequence encodes CASSEDARVNTEAFF. The chain carries TRBV6-1 and TRBJ1-1; the D gene is possibly TRBD1 (5 bases). CDR3 length: 15 residues. The germline V and J ends were trimmed by 1 base and 2 bases, with 11 bases remaining between them. In germline, CDR1 is MNHNS, CDR2 SASEGT.

Within the sample, this clonotype is medium-sized. The size of this beta chain means little, since it is a stray read in a library made for alpha chains. CDR3 region: CSARQGSGSQETQYF. The CDR3 coding sequence is TGCAGTGCCCGGCAGGGTAGCGGGAGTCAAGAGACCCAGTACTTC. The chain recombines TRBV20-1 with TRBJ2-5, with 9 bases fitting TRBD2. Germline V gives CDR1 DFQATT, CDR2 SNEGSKA (reference sequence). This CDR3 has 15 amino acids. V shed 6 bases, J shed 2 bases, and the junction held 10 bases outside the gene matches.

This clonotype was counted a few times. With the library built for alpha chains, this beta chain is off target and its frequency is not meaningful. The chain has TRBV2 and TRBJ1-5, with D unresolved. CDR3 length equals 13 residues. Trimming stripped 0 bases from V and 5 bases from J, with 5 bases between. Germline V gene data show CDR1 as SNHLY and CDR2 as FYNNEI. This CDR3 is CASSEARDQPQHF. In DNA form, the CDR3 reads TGTGCCAGCAGTGAAGCGCGGGATCAGCCCCAGCATTTT.

This clonotype appeared many times. Little can be read into the size of this beta chain, an off-target read in a library designed for alpha chains. This chain connects TRBV6-4 to TRBJ2-1, with TRBD2 identical over 7 bases. The CDR3 has 16 residues. J was trimmed by 8 bases and V by 4 bases; bases with no gene match: 14. Germline assignment: CDR1 MRHNA and CDR2 SNTAGT. CDR3 DNA: TGTGCCAGCAGTGCCTCCCTCGCGGGAGACACGGATGAGCAGTTCTTC. It yields the protein CASSASLAGDTDEQFF.

This clonotype was recorded at least ten times. This beta chain is an off-target read within a library intended for alpha chains, so its frequency means little. The chain has TRBV9 and TRBJ2-3; perhaps TRBD2 as D (5 bases). The CDR3 is 14 residues long. CDR1 is SGDLS, CDR2 YYNGEE, per germline. V was cut by 5 bases and J by 6 bases, with 16 bases left in between. CDR3 loop: CASSRSGVTDTQYF. As DNA, the CDR3 is TGTGCCAGCAGTAGGTCCGGGGTAACGGATACGCAGTATTTT.

This clonotype is medium-sized (0.01 to 0.1%) in the sample. The library was built for alpha chains, so this beta chain is an off-target read and its size means little. The rearrangement links TRBV24-1 to TRBJ2-2; 11 bases line up with TRBD2. From germline, CDR1 is KGHDR and CDR2 SFDVKD. With V trimmed by 3 bases and J by 4 bases, 6 bases remained unmatched. The CDR3 loop spans 17 amino acids. CDR3 protein: CATSDPGLAGGTGELFF. CDR3 sequence (DNA): TGTGCCACCAGTGATCCAGGCCTAGCGGGAGGCACCGGGGAGCTGTTTTTT.

This clonotype has only a few counts. The library was designed around alpha chains, so this beta chain is a stray read whose abundance carries little weight. V is TRBV11-2 and J is TRBJ1-1, with D uncertain. V lost 7 bases and J lost 3, with 6 bases in between. The germline V gene has CDR1 SGHAT and CDR2 FQNNGV. CDR3 length equals 11 residues. CDR3: CASTLDTEAFF. The CDR3 DNA follows: TGTGCCAGCACCTTGGACACTGAAGCTTTCTTT.

Ten or more counts support this clonotype. This beta chain is an off-target read within a library intended for alpha chains, so its frequency means little. This chain uses TRBV2 with TRBJ2-7, with 8 positions matching TRBD1. CDR1 and CDR2 from the germline V gene are SNHLY and FYNNEI. J gave up 7 bases and V 9 bases, and 5 bases lay outside the gene matches. CDR3 size: 11 residues. CDR3 in amino acids: CASQGAGEQYF. The CDR3 DNA is TGTGCCAGTCAGGGGGCAGGGGAGCAGTACTTC.

This clonotype is judged medium-sized. Since it is a stray read in a library aimed at alpha chains, this beta chain has a size that is not meaningful. This chain connects TRBV24-1 to TRBJ2-5; weak D call: TRBD1 (6 bases). The ends were cut back, 3 bases at V and 1 base at J, with 11 bases in the middle. From germline, CDR1 is KGHDR and CDR2 SFDVKD. CDR3 size: 15 residues. In DNA, the CDR3 is TGTGCCACCAGTGATGCTTGGACAGCCCAAGAGACCCAGTACTTC. This gives the protein CATSDAWTAQETQYF.

This clonotype is medium-sized by share. With the library built for alpha chains, this beta chain is off target and its frequency is not meaningful. The V and J genes are TRBV11-2 and TRBJ2-5; 7 bases line up with TRBD1. The CDR3 is 18 residues long. V trimming: 5 bases; J trimming: 3 bases; junction bases outside the gene matches: 18. The germline gives CDR1 SGHAT, CDR2 FQNNGV. The CDR3 coding sequence is TGTGCCAGCAGCCCTAAACAGGGGACCTGGGTAAATAAAGAGACCCAGTACTTC. Translated: CASSPKQGTWVNKETQYF. Filled out from reference TRBV11-2 and TRBJ2-5, the complete variable domain reads EAGVAQSPRYKIIEKRQSVAFWCNPISGHATLYWYQQILGQGPKLLIQFQNNGVVDDSQLPKDRFSAERLKGVDSTLKIQPAKLEDSAVYLCASSPKQGTWVNKETQYFGPGTRLLVL.

About this clonotype: A much larger clone differs by one base, so this may be a read error. This beta chain slipped into a library made for alpha chains as a stray read, so its size is not meaningful. This rearrangement joins TRBV29-1 to TRBJ2-7; 8 bases align to TRBD2. Germline lookup yields CDR1 SQVTM and CDR2 ANQGSEA. The CDR3 has 12 amino acids. The CDR3: CSVGQRGYELYF. The DNA of the CDR3 is TGCAGCGTTGGCCAGCGGGGGTACGAGCTGTACTTC.

This clonotype was seen ten or more times. This beta chain appears as a stray read in a library generated for alpha chains; its size is not informative. V is TRBV15 and J is TRBJ1-1; a possible D gene is TRBD1 (6 bases). The V gene's germline CDR1 is LNHNV and CDR2 YYDKDF (reference sequence). This CDR3 region has 13 residues. The V end lost 0 bases, the J end lost 9 bases, and 11 bases lay between the germline ends. CDR3 residues: CATSRDGGTKAFF. As DNA, the CDR3 is TGTGCCACCAGCAGAGATGGGGGCACGAAAGCTTTCTTT.

This clonotype was detected ten times or more. A library made for alpha chains picked up this beta chain off target, so its size means little. The CDR3 bases are TGTGCCAGCAGCCGCCTAGGGGAGACCCAGTACTTC. This gives the protein CASSRLGETQYF. The chain has TRBV7-2 and TRBJ2-5, with D unresolved. The CDR3 has 12 residues. The V and J ends lost 5 bases and 5 bases respectively, with 9 bases between them. Germline V lookup: CDR1 SGHTA, CDR2 FQGNSA.

This clonotype occurred many times. This beta chain came through as a stray read in a library set up for alpha chains, and its size says little. The V and J genes are TRBV20-1 and TRBJ2-3; 9 bases agree with TRBD2. The junction had 9 bases not matched to a gene; V was cut back by 2 bases and J by 3 bases. The CDR3 has 16 amino acids. Germline loops: CDR1 DFQATT, CDR2 SNEGSKA (reference sequence). The CDR3: CSARRIAGVGTDTQYF. The CDR3 DNA reads as TGCAGTGCTAGACGCATAGCGGGAGTGGGAACAGATACGCAGTATTTT.

This clonotype was seen ten or more times. This beta chain is off target for a library built for alpha chains, so its abundance means little. The chain combines TRBV27 with TRBJ2-2; D is undetermined. Per germline, CDR1 MNHEY and CDR2 SMNVEV (reference sequence). V was cut by 3 bases and J by 5 bases, with 7 bases left in between. This CDR3 region has 13 residues. This CDR3 reads CASSLEWTGELFF. The DNA for the CDR3 is TGTGCCAGCAGTTTGGAGTGGACCGGGGAGCTGTTTTTT.

In this sample, this clonotype is medium-sized (0.01 to 0.1%). This beta chain represents an off-target read in a library built for alpha chains; its size is of limited meaning. CDR3 nucleotides: TGCGCCTCCACGGACAGCCTAAATTCACCCCTCCACTTT. This gives the protein CASTDSLNSPLHF. The chain uses TRBV5-1 and TRBJ1-6, with D possibly matching TRBD1 (6 bases). This CDR3 region has 13 residues. V was cut by 10 bases and J by 7 bases, with 15 bases left in between. CDR1 and CDR2 (germline): SGHRS, YFSETQ.

This clonotype counts as medium-sized (0.01 to 0.1%). Because this beta chain is a stray read in a library intended to capture alpha chains, its abundance should not be given much weight. This chain joins TRBV27 and TRBJ2-5, with TRBD2 as a possible D gene (6 bases). Germline values: CDR1 MNHEY, CDR2 SMNVEV (reference sequence). V lost 0 bases to trimming and J lost 4 bases, with 12 bases between them. CDR3 length equals 15 residues. The DNA of the CDR3 is TGTGCCAGCAGTTTATCTGACTGGCGGGGAGAGACCCAGTACTTC. It is translated as CASSLSDWRGETQYF.

This clonotype was detected only a few times. Compared with germline, one end of the junction differs, possibly owing to a read error. This beta chain came through as a stray read in a library set up for alpha chains, and its size says little. The chain recombines TRBV5-4 with TRBJ1-2; 12 bases are shared with TRBD1. This CDR3 comprises 16 residues. CDR1 SGHNT and CDR2 YYREEE come from the germline V gene (reference sequence). DNA for the CDR3: TGTACCAGCAGCCCGGGACAGGGGGCGAATAACTATGGCTACACCTTC. This sequence encodes CTSSPGQGANNYGYTF. The whole variable domain, remainder taken from reference TRBV5-4 and TRBJ1-2, is ETGVTQSPTHLIKTRGQQVTLRCSSQSGHNTVSWYQQALGQGPQFIFQYYREEENGRGNFPPRFSGLQFPNYSSELNVNALELDDSALYLCTSSPGQGANNYGYTFGSGTRLTVV.

This clonotype occurred many times. Since it is a stray read in a library aimed at alpha chains, this beta chain has a size that is not meaningful. The V call is TRBV6-5, the J call TRBJ1-1; D is possibly TRBD1 (6 bases). The CDR3 covers 15 residues. V was clipped by 1 base and J by 1 base, with 10 bases between them. Germline values: CDR1 MNHEY, CDR2 SVGAGI. The CDR3 region has the DNA TGTGCCAGCAGTTACTATGGGACATCGAACACTGAAGCTTTCTTT. Its translation: CASSYYGTSNTEAFF.

This clonotype was seen repeatedly, ten times or more. This beta chain turned up in a library designed for alpha chains; as an off-target read, its abundance says little. V usage is TRBV29-1 and J usage is TRBJ1-1; D gene ambiguous. The germline V gene has CDR1 SQVTM and CDR2 ANQGSEA. This CDR3 region has 13 residues. V was clipped by 7 bases and J by 11 bases, with 23 bases between them. CDR3 sequence reads: CSASERLGREAFF. CDR3 sequence (DNA): TGCAGCGCTTCTGAACGTTTAGGAAGGGAGGCTTTCTTT.